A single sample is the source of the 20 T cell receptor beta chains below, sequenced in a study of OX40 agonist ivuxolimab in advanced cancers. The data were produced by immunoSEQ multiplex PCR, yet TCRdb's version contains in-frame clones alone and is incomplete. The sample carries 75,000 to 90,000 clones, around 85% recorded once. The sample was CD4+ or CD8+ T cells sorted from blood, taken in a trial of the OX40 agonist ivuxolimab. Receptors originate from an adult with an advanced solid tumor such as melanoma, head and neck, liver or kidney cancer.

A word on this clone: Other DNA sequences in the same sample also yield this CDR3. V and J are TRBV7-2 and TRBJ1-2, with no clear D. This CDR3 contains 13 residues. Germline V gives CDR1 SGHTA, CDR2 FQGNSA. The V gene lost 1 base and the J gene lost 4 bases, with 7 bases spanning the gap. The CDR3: CASSLGGGYGYTF. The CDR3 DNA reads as TGTGCCAGCAGCTTAGGTGGCGGCTATGGCTACACCTTC.

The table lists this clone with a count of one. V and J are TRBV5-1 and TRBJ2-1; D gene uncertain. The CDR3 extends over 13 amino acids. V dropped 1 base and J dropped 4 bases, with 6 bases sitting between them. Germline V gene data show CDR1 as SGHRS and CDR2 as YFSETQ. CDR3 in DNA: TGCGCCAGCAGCTTGTCCAGTTACAATGAGCAGTTCTTC. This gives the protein CASSLSSYNEQFF.

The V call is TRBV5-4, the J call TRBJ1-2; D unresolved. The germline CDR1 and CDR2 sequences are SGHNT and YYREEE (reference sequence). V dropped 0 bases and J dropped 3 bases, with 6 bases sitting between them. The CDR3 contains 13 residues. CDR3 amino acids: CASSLGGHYGYTF. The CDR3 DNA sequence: TGTGCCAGCAGCTTGGGTGGGCACTATGGCTACACCTTC.

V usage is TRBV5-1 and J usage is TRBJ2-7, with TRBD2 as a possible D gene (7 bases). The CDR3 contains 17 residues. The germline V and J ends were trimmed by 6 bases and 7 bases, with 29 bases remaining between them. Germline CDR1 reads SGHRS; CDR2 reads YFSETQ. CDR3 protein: CASKRGQGTLGPKEQYF. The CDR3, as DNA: TGCGCCAGCAAGCGGGGTCAGGGGACCCTCGGCCCTAAGGAGCAGTACTTC.

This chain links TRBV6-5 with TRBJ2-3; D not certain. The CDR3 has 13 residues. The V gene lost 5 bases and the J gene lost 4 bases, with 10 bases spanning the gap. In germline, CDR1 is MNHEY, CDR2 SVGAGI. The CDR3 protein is CASSRLEPDTQYF. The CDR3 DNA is TGTGCCAGCAGTCGGCTAGAGCCAGATACGCAGTATTTT.

The chain's CDR3 is CASRNDRGKETQYF. In DNA, the CDR3 is TGCGCCAGCAGGAACGACAGGGGCAAAGAGACCCAGTACTTC. J is TRBJ2-5 and V is TRBV5-1; 8 bases are a match to TRBD1. Germline trimming cut 5 bases from V and 3 bases from J; bases unmatched to any gene: 6. The CDR3 is made up of 14 amino acids. Looked up from germline, CDR1 is SGHRS and CDR2 is YFSETQ. Combining the CDR3 with reference TRBV5-1 and TRBJ2-5 gives the whole variable domain KAGVTQTPRYLIKTRGQQVTLSCSPISGHRSVSWYQQTPGQGLQFLFEYFSETQRNKGNFPGRFSGRQFSNSRSEMNVSTLELGDSALYLCASRNDRGKETQYFGPGTRLLVL.

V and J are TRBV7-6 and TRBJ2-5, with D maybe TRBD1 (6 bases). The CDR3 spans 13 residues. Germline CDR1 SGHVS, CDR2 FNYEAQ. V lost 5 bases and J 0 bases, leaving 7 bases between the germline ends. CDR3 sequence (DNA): TGTGCCAGCAGCAGGGACAACCAAGAGACCCAGTACTTC. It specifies CASSRDNQETQYF.

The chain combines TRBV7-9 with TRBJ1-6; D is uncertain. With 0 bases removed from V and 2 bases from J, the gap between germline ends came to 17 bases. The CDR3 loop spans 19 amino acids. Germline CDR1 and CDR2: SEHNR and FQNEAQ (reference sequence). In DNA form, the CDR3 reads TGTGCCAGCAGCTTAGCACCGAGTTTGCGAACTCCCTATAATTCACCCCTCCACTTT. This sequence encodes CASSLAPSLRTPYNSPLHF. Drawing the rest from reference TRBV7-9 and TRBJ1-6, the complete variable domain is DTGVSQNPRHKITKRGQNVTFRCDPISEHNRLYWYRQTLGQGPEFLTYFQNEAQLEKSRLLSDRFSAERPKGSFSTLEIQRTEQGDSAMYLCASSLAPSLRTPYNSPLHFGNGTRLTVT.

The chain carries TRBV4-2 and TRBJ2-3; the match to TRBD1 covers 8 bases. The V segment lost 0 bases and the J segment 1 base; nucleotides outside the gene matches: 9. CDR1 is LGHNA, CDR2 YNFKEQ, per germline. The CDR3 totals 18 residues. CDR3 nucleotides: TGTGCCAGCAGCCAAGATCCCCAGGGGGCGGCGGGCACAGATACGCAGTATTTT. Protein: CASSQDPQGAAGTDTQYF.

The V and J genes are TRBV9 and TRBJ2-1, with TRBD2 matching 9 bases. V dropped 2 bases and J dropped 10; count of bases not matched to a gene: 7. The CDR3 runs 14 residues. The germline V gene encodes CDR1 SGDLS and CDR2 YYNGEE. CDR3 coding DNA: TGTGCCAGCAGCGTTAGCGGGGGTTTGAGGGAGCAGTTCTTC. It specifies CASSVSGGLREQFF.

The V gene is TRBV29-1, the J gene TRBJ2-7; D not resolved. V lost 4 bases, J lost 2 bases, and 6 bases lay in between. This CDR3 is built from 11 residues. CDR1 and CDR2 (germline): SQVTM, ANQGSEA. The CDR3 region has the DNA TGCAGCGTTGTCGCAGCCTACGAGCAGTACTTC. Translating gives CSVVAAYEQYF.

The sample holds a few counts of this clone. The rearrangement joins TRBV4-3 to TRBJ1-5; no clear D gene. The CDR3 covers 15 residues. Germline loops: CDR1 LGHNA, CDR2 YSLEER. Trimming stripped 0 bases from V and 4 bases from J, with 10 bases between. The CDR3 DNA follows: TGCGCCAGCAGCCAAGATTGGAGGGTGAATCAGCCCCAGCATTTT. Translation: CASSQDWRVNQPQHF.

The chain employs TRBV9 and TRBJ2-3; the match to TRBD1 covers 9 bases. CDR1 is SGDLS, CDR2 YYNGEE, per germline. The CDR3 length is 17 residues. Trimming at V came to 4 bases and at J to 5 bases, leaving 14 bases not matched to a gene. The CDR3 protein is CASSLGAGTGFEDTQYF. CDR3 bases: TGTGCCAGCAGCCTAGGGGCCGGGACAGGGTTCGAAGATACGCAGTATTTT.

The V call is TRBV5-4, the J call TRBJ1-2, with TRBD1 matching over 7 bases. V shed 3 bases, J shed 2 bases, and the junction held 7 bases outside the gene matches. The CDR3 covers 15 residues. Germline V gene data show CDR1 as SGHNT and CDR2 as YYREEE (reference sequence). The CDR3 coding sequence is TGTGCCAGCAGCTCGAGGACAGGCATCAACTATGGCTACACCTTC. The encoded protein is CASSSRTGINYGYTF. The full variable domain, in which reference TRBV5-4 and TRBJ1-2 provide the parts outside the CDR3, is ETGVTQSPTHLIKTRGQQVTLRCSSQSGHNTVSWYQQALGQGPQFIFQYYREEENGRGNFPPRFSGLQFPNYSSELNVNALELDDSALYLCASSSRTGINYGYTFGSGTRLTVV.

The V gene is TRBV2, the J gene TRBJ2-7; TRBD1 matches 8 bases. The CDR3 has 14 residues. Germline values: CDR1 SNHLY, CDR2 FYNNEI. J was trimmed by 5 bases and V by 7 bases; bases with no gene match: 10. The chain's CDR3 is CASKGRTGPNEQYF. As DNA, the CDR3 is TGTGCCAGCAAGGGCCGGACAGGGCCTAACGAGCAGTACTTC.

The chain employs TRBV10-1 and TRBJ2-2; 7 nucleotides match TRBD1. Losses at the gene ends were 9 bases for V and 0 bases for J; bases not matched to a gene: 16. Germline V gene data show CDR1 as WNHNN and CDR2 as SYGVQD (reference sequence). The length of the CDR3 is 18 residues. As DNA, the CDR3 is TGCGCCAGTAATCAGACAGGGTTTAACTCCGCGAACACCGGGGAGCTGTTTTTT. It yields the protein CASNQTGFNSANTGELFF.

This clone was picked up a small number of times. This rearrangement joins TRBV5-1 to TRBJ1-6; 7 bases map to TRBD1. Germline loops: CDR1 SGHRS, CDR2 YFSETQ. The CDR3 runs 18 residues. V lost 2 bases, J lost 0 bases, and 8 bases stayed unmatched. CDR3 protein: CASSLQGFAVSYNSPLHF. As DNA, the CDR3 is TGCGCCAGCAGCTTACAGGGGTTCGCTGTCTCCTATAATTCACCCCTCCACTTT.

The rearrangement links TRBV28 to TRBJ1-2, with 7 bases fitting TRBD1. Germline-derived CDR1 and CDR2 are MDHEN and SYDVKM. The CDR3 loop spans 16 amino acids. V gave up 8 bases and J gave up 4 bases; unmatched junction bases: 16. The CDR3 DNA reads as TGTGCCAGCTCTTTGAGGGGGCCGGCTGGCGTCTATGGCTACACCTTC. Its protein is CASSLRGPAGVYGYTF.

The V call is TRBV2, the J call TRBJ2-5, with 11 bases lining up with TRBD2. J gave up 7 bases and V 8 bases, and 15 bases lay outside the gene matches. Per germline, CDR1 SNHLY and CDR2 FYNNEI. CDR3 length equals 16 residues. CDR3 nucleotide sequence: TGTGCCAGCGGGCCCCCTGGGACTAGCGGATTAGGGACCCAGTACTTC. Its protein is CASGPPGTSGLGTQYF.

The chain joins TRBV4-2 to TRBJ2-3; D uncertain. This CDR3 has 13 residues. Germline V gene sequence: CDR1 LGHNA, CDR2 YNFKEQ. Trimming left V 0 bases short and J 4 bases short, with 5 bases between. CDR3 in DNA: TGTGCCAGCAGCCAAGATTTAGCAGATACGCAGTATTTT. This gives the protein CASSQDLADTQYF.